The clone carrying this T cell receptor beta chain occurred a few times. CDR1 and CDR2 from the germline V gene are LNHDA and SQIVND (reference sequence). Losses at the gene ends were 5 bases for V and 5 bases for J; bases not matched to a gene: 12. This CDR3 contains 17 residues. This sample was included in a study of T cells in Graves' hyperthyroidism and ophthalmopathy. Researchers amplified the TCR beta CDR3 regions from RNA transcripts. HTBI primers were the set used in a first-round RT-PCR of the TCR CDR3. TCRdb processed the multiplex PCR reads anew with MiXCR; each CDR3 protein has one entry. The table lists about 270,000 distinct CDR3 sequences, approximately 21% of them singletons.

The sequenced sample was blood. The genes are TRBV19 and TRBJ1-6, with 7 bases aligning to TRBD1. The receptor was derived from a man aged 30 to 45 with Graves' ophthalmopathy. The CDR3 sequence is CASSRPSSGQNNSPLHF. The CDR3 DNA sequence: TGTGCCAGTAGTCGACCATCCTCGGGACAGAATAATTCACCCCTCCACTTT.